This passage covers 12 T cell receptor beta chains from one sample sequenced in a study of shared clonotypes between healthy human individuals. The method was immunoSEQ multiplex PCR; TCRdb's version includes in-frame clones alone and lacks a portion of them. The sample records over 850,000 clones, approximately 80% being singletons. Sequences were obtained from memory CD4+ T cells from PBMCs. Subset reported: CD45RA-negative fraction. Every receptor here comes from a young man in good health. Some clones in this sample may be carry-over from other donors' samples.

This clone has a count of ten or more. The V and J genes are TRBV14 and TRBJ2-5; 10 bases are a match to TRBD1. This CDR3 spans 15 amino acids. Looked up from germline, CDR1 is SGHDN and CDR2 is FVKESK. With 0 bases clipped from V and 5 bases from J, the junction kept 3 bases outside the gene matches. CDR3 region: CASSQETGGAETQYF. The CDR3 DNA sequence: TGTGCCAGCAGCCAAGAGACAGGGGGCGCGGAGACCCAGTACTTC. The variable domain in full, with the rest retrieved from reference TRBV14 and TRBJ2-5, is EAGVTQFPSHSVIEKGQTVTLRCDPISGHDNLYWYRRVMGKEIKFLLHFVKESKQDESGMPNNRFLAERTGGTYSTLKVQPAELEDSGVYFCASSQETGGAETQYFGPGTRLLVL.

This sequence joins TRBV5-1 and TRBJ1-4, with D possibly being TRBD1 (6 bases). CDR1 SGHRS and CDR2 YFSETQ come from the germline V gene. V dropped 4 bases and J dropped 8 bases, with 15 bases sitting between them. CDR3 length: 14 amino acids. CDR3 loop: CASSGWGPGEKLFF. The CDR3 DNA is TGCGCCAGCAGCGGGTGGGGGCCTGGGGAAAAACTGTTTTTT.

The chain employs TRBV4-1 and TRBJ2-3, with 11 bases identical to TRBD2. The CDR3 runs 16 residues. J was trimmed by 6 bases and V by 4 bases; bases with no gene match: 9. Germline V lookup: CDR1 MGHRA, CDR2 YSYEKL. In DNA form, the CDR3 reads TGCGCCAGCAGCCGTAATAGCGGGAGGGCCTCGGATACGCAGTATTTT. Translation gives CASSRNSGRASDTQYF.

V is TRBV7-8 and J is TRBJ2-5; 7 bases match TRBD1. Germline V CDR1 and CDR2: SGHVS, FQNEAQ. The CDR3 covers 14 residues. After removal of 3 bases from V and 6 bases from J, the junction contained 7 bases not matched to a gene. CDR3 sequence (DNA): TGTGCCAGCAGCTTCGGCCGGGACAGCCAGACCCAGTACTTC. This translates into CASSFGRDSQTQYF.

V is TRBV28 and J is TRBJ2-3, with 7 bases identical to TRBD1. Germline trimming cut 5 bases from V and 4 bases from J; bases unmatched to any gene: 9. The length of the CDR3 is 15 residues. Germline CDR1 is MDHEN and CDR2 is SYDVKM. The CDR3 DNA is TGTGCCAGCAGTACAACAGGGGCCCCGCCAGATACGCAGTATTTT. It yields the protein CASSTTGAPPDTQYF.

This clone was seen a few times. The chain links TRBV4-2 to TRBJ2-7; either TRBD1 or TRBD2 may fit D (5 bases each). The V end was cut by 1 base, the J end by 0 bases, with 10 bases between. This CDR3 spans 15 amino acids. CDR1 is LGHNA and CDR2 is YNFKEQ in the germline V gene. CDR3 coding DNA: TGTGCCAGCAGCCAAGGGGACCACCTCTCCTACGAGCAGTACTTC. It codes for CASSQGDHLSYEQYF.

The chain uses TRBV5-4 and TRBJ1-1; perhaps TRBD1 as D (5 bases). The CDR3 spans 13 residues. The V and J ends lost 4 bases and 7 bases respectively, with 14 bases between them. Germline CDR1 and CDR2: SGHNT and YYREEE (reference sequence). The CDR3 here is CASSLGRPNEAFF. Here the CDR3 DNA reads TGTGCCAGCAGCCTGGGACGGCCGAATGAAGCTTTCTTT.

V and J are TRBV19 and TRBJ1-5, with D possibly being TRBD1 (5 bases). The V and J ends lost 5 bases and 8 bases respectively, with 16 bases between them. Germline V gene data show CDR1 as LNHDA and CDR2 as SQIVND (reference sequence). There are 14 residues in the CDR3. The CDR3 DNA reads as TGTGCCAGTAGTCTCCCGCGGGGGAGGAAGCCCCAGCATTTT. It specifies CASSLPRGRKPQHF.

This rearrangement joins TRBV29-1 to TRBJ1-2; D call uncertain. The CDR3 is 11 amino acids. Trimming removed 7 bases at V and 4 bases at J, with 10 bases between. Germline CDR1 and CDR2: SQVTM and ANQGSEA. CDR3 amino acids: CSAQKVYGYTF. For the CDR3, the DNA is TGCAGCGCGCAGAAGGTCTATGGCTACACCTTC. Full variable domain (rest looked up from reference TRBV29-1 and TRBJ1-2): SAVISQKPSRDICQRGTSLTIQCQVDSQVTMMFWYRQQPGQSLTLIATANQGSEATYESGFVIDKFPISRPNLTFSTLTVSNMSPEDSSIYLCSAQKVYGYTFGSGTRLTVV.

Worth noting for this clone: The sample carries other DNA sequences with the same CDR3. The J gene is TRBJ2-7, the V gene TRBV18; the match to TRBD2 covers 12 bases. This CDR3 region has 15 residues. Per the germline V gene, CDR1 is KGHSH and CDR2 is LQKENI. With V trimmed by 3 bases and J by 3 bases, 3 bases remained unmatched. The CDR3 nucleotides read TGTGCCAGCTCACCCGGGACTAGCGGGCTCTACGAGCAGTACTTC. Protein product: CASSPGTSGLYEQYF.

Only one count was recorded for this clone. This chain links TRBV5-1 with TRBJ2-6; no reliable D call. This CDR3 has 13 residues. Germline V gene lookup returns CDR1 SGHRS and CDR2 YFSETQ. V was cut by 0 bases and J by 4 bases, with 2 bases left in between. The CDR3 loop reads CASSLEGANVLTF. CDR3 nucleotides: TGCGCCAGCAGCTTGGAGGGGGCCAACGTCCTGACTTTC. Using reference TRBV5-1 and TRBJ2-6 for the parts outside the CDR3, the full variable domain is KAGVTQTPRYLIKTRGQQVTLSCSPISGHRSVSWYQQTPGQGLQFLFEYFSETQRNKGNFPGRFSGRQFSNSRSEMNVSTLELGDSALYLCASSLEGANVLTFGAGSRLTVL.

This chain uses TRBV6-5 with TRBJ2-7, with D tentatively TRBD1 (5 bases). The CDR3 loop spans 13 amino acids. V gave up 2 bases and J gave up 1 base, with 6 bases separating them. Germline CDR1 reads MNHEY; CDR2 reads SVGAGI. Written as DNA, the CDR3 is TGTGCCAGCAGTTACACAGGATCCTACGAGCAGTACTTC. This sequence encodes CASSYTGSYEQYF.